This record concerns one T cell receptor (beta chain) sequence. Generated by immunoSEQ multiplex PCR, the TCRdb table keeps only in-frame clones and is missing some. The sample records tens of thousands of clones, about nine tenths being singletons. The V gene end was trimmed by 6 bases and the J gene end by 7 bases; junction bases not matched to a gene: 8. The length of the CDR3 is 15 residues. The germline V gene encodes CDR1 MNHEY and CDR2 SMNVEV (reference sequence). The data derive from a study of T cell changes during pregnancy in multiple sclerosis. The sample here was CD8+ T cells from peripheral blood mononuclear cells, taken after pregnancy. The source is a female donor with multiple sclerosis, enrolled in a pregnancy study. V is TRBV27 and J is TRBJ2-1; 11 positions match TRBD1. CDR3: CASRAGTGGNNEQFF. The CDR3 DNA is TGTGCCAGCAGGGCCGGGACAGGGGGAAATAATGAGCAGTTCTTC.